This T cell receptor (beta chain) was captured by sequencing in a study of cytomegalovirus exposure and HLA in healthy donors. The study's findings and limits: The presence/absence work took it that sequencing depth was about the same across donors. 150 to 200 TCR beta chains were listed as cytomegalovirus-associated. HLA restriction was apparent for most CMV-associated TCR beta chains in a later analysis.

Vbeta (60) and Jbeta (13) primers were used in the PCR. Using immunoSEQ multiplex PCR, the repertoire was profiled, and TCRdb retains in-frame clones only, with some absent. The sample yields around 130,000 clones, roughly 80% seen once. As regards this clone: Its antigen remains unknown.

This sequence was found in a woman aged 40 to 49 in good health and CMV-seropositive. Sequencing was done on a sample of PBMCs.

The chain's CDR3 is CASSLGQNYGYTF. The CDR3 coding sequence is TGTGCCAGCAGCTTGGGACAGAACTATGGCTACACCTTC. The chain joins TRBV5-6 to TRBJ1-2; perhaps TRBD1 as D (5 bases). The germline V gene encodes CDR1 SGHDT and CDR2 YYEEEE. V lost 0 bases to trimming and J lost 2 bases, with 5 bases between them. The CDR3 contains 13 residues.